These 11 T cell receptor beta chains came from one sample sequenced in a study (dated by TCRdb to 2013 to 2016). Tregs were isolated as CD4+CD25+CD127-/low cells. Library preparation used 5' RACE. Sequencing relied on an Illumina MiSeq. TCRdb itself trimmed the public reads at Q25 with fastp, ran MiXCR and retained productive beta chains. Duplicate CDR3 protein sequences are folded into a single record with the most common DNA and genes. The sample includes 62,000 or so distinct CDR3 sequences, with 26% observed a single time. In total, the top ten clones hold around 2.1% of the sample. The sequencing input was tumor-infiltrating Tregs sorted from the breast tumor. The receptors here all came from a female donor with breast cancer.

The V call is TRBV9, the J call TRBJ1-4, with TRBD1 matching over 9 bases. The CDR3 is 16 residues long. The junction had 8 bases not matched to a gene; V was cut back by 3 bases and J by 5 bases. Germline values: CDR1 SGDLS, CDR2 YYNGEE. CDR3 loop: CASSERSGTGNEKLFF. In nucleotides, the CDR3 is TGTGCCAGCAGCGAGCGCTCCGGGACAGGGAATGAAAAACTGTTTTTT.

The V and J genes are TRBV7-2 and TRBJ1-4; maybe TRBD1 (5 bases). Germline lookup yields CDR1 SGHTA and CDR2 FQGNSA. The V end lost 5 bases, the J end lost 0 bases, and 16 bases lay between the germline ends. This CDR3 comprises 17 residues. In nucleotides, the CDR3 is TGTGCCAGCAGCGAAGGGGTCAGACTTGCAACTAATGAAAAACTGTTTTTT. Amino acid sequence: CASSEGVRLATNEKLFF.

The chain recombines TRBV4-2 with TRBJ2-1, with TRBD2 matching 8 bases. V shed 0 bases, J shed 4 bases, and the junction held 5 bases outside the gene matches. CDR3 length: 16 amino acids. The germline gives CDR1 LGHNA, CDR2 YNFKEQ. The DNA for the CDR3 is TGTGCCAGCAGCCAAGATTTAGCGGGGCCTTACAATGAGCAGTTCTTC. Translation gives CASSQDLAGPYNEQFF.

Points on this clonotype: This may come from a read error, since a much larger clone is one base off. The chain combines TRBV7-3 with TRBJ1-1; D call uncertain. With 5 bases removed from V and 6 bases from J, the gap between germline ends came to 13 bases. From germline, CDR1 is SGHTA and CDR2 FQGTGA. The CDR3 extends over 13 amino acids. CDR3 in amino acids: CASSLGSYAEAFF. The CDR3 nucleotides read TGTGCCAGCAGCCTCGGGAGTTACGCTGAAGCTTTCTTT.

The J gene is TRBJ2-2, the V gene TRBV6-5, with 7 nucleotides matching TRBD1. V shed 5 bases, J shed 1 base, and the junction held 7 bases outside the gene matches. This CDR3 comprises 16 residues. Germline lookup yields CDR1 MNHEY and CDR2 SVGAGI. CDR3 sequence: CASSRRQGLNTGELFF. The CDR3, as DNA: TGTGCCAGCAGTCGACGACAGGGATTGAACACCGGGGAGCTGTTTTTT.

This clonotype was counted ten times or more. The genes are TRBV6-5 and TRBJ2-1, with 9 bases identical to TRBD2. This CDR3 contains 15 residues. The germline V gene has CDR1 MNHEY and CDR2 SVGAGI. V lost 5 bases and J lost 3; bases outside the gene matches: 5. The CDR3 is CASSPPSGVYNEQFF. In DNA form, the CDR3 reads TGTGCCAGCAGTCCCCCTAGCGGGGTCTACAATGAGCAGTTCTTC.

With regard to this clonotype: With a much larger clone just one base away, this may be a read error. The chain carries TRBV7-2 and TRBJ2-3; 7 bases are a match to TRBD2. The V segment lost 7 bases and the J segment 1 base; nucleotides outside the gene matches: 5. Per germline, CDR1 SGHTA and CDR2 FQGNSA. This CDR3 has 14 amino acids. The CDR3, as DNA: TGTGCCAGCACCTCGGGAGGTGGCACAGATACGCAGTATTTT. Translated, it gives CASTSGGGTDTQYF.

This clonotype turned up a few times. The chain employs TRBV9 and TRBJ2-7, with D unclear. The CDR3 contains 14 residues. V shed 2 bases and J shed 0 bases, with 9 bases lying between them. Germline V lookup: CDR1 SGDLS, CDR2 YYNGEE. The CDR3 loop is CASSVSTSSYEQYF. The CDR3 region has the DNA TGTGCCAGCAGCGTTAGTACCAGCTCCTACGAGCAGTACTTC.

The chain couples TRBV28 to TRBJ1-1, with D perhaps matching TRBD1 (5 bases). Trimming cost V 6 bases and J 4 bases, with 12 bases left between them. CDR1 is MDHEN and CDR2 is SYDVKM in the germline V gene. CDR3 length: 13 amino acids. CDR3 residues: CASSPIGATEAFF. Written as DNA, the CDR3 is TGTGCCAGCAGCCCGATCGGGGCCACTGAAGCTTTCTTT.

This chain uses TRBV18 with TRBJ2-5, with D possibly TRBD1 on 6 matching bases. The CDR3 length is 13 residues. Germline V gives CDR1 KGHSH, CDR2 LQKENI. The V end was cut by 5 bases, the J end by 7 bases, with 14 bases between. CDR3 amino acids: CASSEDRAGTQYF. DNA of the CDR3: TGTGCCAGCTCAGAGGACAGAGCAGGGACCCAGTACTTC.

The table lists this clonotype with a few counts. V usage is TRBV6-1 and J usage is TRBJ1-1, with a tentative D call TRBD1 (5 bases). The CDR3 loop spans 17 amino acids. V lost 4 bases and J lost 2, with 20 bases in between. CDR1 is MNHNS, CDR2 SASEGT, per germline. CDR3: CASSVVRNRLLNTEAFF. The CDR3 bases are TGTGCCAGCAGTGTGGTAAGAAACAGGTTACTTAACACTGAAGCTTTCTTT.